The clone carrying this TCR beta chain appeared a single time. The data originate from a study of blood T cell repertoires in COVID-19. Study summary: From the United States, Italy and Spain came samples of acute and convalescent COVID-19. T cells, B-cell-depleted T cells, or PBMCs provided the cDNA or gDNA that served as material.

Original processing methods: Estimates of nucleated cell counts were drawn from the amplification of reference gene primers. Clones were sequenced by immunoSEQ multiplex PCR, and TCRdb holds only the in-frame ones, with some missing. That table gives V, J and clone size, and the DNA gave D and trimming. The profile shows around 190,000 clones, 80% to 90% of them singletons. This CDR3 contains 14 residues. V lost 5 bases and J lost 6, with 14 bases in between. Germline loops: CDR1 MDHEN, CDR2 SYDVKM. The J gene is TRBJ1-5, the V gene TRBV28, with TRBD1 as a possible D gene (5 bases). Sequencing was carried out using peripheral blood. The TCR was taken from a man aged 50 to 60 with active or convalescent COVID-19. DNA of the CDR3: TGTGCCAGCAGTCCCGGGGGAGCGGGTCAGCCCCAGCATTTT. Translating gives CASSPGGAGQPQHF. Looking up the rest from reference TRBV28 and TRBJ1-5 gives the full variable domain: DVKVTQSSRYLVKRTGEKVFLECVQDMDHENMFWYRQDPGLGLRLIYFSYDVKMKEKGDIPEGYSVSREKKERFSLILESASTNQTSMYLCASSPGGAGQPQHFGDGTRLSIL.